Sequencing of this T cell receptor (beta chain) was carried out in a study of technical replicates of blood from a handful of donors. Only a few counts were recorded for this clone. Assay used: immunoSEQ multiplex PCR; TCRdb lists only in-frame clones, some missing. The data show more than 65,000 clones, 95% to 96% seen once. Specimen: T cells isolated from PBMCs. The origin of this receptor is a human donor in good health.

The CDR3 is CASSSRSGTQYF. CDR3 nucleotides: TGTGCCAGCAGCTCTCGGTCAGGGACCCAGTACTTC. This chain links TRBV7-2 with TRBJ2-5; D remains unclear. V dropped 4 bases and J dropped 7 bases, with 10 bases sitting between them. The CDR3 loop spans 12 amino acids. Germline V gene lookup returns CDR1 SGHTA and CDR2 FQGNSA.